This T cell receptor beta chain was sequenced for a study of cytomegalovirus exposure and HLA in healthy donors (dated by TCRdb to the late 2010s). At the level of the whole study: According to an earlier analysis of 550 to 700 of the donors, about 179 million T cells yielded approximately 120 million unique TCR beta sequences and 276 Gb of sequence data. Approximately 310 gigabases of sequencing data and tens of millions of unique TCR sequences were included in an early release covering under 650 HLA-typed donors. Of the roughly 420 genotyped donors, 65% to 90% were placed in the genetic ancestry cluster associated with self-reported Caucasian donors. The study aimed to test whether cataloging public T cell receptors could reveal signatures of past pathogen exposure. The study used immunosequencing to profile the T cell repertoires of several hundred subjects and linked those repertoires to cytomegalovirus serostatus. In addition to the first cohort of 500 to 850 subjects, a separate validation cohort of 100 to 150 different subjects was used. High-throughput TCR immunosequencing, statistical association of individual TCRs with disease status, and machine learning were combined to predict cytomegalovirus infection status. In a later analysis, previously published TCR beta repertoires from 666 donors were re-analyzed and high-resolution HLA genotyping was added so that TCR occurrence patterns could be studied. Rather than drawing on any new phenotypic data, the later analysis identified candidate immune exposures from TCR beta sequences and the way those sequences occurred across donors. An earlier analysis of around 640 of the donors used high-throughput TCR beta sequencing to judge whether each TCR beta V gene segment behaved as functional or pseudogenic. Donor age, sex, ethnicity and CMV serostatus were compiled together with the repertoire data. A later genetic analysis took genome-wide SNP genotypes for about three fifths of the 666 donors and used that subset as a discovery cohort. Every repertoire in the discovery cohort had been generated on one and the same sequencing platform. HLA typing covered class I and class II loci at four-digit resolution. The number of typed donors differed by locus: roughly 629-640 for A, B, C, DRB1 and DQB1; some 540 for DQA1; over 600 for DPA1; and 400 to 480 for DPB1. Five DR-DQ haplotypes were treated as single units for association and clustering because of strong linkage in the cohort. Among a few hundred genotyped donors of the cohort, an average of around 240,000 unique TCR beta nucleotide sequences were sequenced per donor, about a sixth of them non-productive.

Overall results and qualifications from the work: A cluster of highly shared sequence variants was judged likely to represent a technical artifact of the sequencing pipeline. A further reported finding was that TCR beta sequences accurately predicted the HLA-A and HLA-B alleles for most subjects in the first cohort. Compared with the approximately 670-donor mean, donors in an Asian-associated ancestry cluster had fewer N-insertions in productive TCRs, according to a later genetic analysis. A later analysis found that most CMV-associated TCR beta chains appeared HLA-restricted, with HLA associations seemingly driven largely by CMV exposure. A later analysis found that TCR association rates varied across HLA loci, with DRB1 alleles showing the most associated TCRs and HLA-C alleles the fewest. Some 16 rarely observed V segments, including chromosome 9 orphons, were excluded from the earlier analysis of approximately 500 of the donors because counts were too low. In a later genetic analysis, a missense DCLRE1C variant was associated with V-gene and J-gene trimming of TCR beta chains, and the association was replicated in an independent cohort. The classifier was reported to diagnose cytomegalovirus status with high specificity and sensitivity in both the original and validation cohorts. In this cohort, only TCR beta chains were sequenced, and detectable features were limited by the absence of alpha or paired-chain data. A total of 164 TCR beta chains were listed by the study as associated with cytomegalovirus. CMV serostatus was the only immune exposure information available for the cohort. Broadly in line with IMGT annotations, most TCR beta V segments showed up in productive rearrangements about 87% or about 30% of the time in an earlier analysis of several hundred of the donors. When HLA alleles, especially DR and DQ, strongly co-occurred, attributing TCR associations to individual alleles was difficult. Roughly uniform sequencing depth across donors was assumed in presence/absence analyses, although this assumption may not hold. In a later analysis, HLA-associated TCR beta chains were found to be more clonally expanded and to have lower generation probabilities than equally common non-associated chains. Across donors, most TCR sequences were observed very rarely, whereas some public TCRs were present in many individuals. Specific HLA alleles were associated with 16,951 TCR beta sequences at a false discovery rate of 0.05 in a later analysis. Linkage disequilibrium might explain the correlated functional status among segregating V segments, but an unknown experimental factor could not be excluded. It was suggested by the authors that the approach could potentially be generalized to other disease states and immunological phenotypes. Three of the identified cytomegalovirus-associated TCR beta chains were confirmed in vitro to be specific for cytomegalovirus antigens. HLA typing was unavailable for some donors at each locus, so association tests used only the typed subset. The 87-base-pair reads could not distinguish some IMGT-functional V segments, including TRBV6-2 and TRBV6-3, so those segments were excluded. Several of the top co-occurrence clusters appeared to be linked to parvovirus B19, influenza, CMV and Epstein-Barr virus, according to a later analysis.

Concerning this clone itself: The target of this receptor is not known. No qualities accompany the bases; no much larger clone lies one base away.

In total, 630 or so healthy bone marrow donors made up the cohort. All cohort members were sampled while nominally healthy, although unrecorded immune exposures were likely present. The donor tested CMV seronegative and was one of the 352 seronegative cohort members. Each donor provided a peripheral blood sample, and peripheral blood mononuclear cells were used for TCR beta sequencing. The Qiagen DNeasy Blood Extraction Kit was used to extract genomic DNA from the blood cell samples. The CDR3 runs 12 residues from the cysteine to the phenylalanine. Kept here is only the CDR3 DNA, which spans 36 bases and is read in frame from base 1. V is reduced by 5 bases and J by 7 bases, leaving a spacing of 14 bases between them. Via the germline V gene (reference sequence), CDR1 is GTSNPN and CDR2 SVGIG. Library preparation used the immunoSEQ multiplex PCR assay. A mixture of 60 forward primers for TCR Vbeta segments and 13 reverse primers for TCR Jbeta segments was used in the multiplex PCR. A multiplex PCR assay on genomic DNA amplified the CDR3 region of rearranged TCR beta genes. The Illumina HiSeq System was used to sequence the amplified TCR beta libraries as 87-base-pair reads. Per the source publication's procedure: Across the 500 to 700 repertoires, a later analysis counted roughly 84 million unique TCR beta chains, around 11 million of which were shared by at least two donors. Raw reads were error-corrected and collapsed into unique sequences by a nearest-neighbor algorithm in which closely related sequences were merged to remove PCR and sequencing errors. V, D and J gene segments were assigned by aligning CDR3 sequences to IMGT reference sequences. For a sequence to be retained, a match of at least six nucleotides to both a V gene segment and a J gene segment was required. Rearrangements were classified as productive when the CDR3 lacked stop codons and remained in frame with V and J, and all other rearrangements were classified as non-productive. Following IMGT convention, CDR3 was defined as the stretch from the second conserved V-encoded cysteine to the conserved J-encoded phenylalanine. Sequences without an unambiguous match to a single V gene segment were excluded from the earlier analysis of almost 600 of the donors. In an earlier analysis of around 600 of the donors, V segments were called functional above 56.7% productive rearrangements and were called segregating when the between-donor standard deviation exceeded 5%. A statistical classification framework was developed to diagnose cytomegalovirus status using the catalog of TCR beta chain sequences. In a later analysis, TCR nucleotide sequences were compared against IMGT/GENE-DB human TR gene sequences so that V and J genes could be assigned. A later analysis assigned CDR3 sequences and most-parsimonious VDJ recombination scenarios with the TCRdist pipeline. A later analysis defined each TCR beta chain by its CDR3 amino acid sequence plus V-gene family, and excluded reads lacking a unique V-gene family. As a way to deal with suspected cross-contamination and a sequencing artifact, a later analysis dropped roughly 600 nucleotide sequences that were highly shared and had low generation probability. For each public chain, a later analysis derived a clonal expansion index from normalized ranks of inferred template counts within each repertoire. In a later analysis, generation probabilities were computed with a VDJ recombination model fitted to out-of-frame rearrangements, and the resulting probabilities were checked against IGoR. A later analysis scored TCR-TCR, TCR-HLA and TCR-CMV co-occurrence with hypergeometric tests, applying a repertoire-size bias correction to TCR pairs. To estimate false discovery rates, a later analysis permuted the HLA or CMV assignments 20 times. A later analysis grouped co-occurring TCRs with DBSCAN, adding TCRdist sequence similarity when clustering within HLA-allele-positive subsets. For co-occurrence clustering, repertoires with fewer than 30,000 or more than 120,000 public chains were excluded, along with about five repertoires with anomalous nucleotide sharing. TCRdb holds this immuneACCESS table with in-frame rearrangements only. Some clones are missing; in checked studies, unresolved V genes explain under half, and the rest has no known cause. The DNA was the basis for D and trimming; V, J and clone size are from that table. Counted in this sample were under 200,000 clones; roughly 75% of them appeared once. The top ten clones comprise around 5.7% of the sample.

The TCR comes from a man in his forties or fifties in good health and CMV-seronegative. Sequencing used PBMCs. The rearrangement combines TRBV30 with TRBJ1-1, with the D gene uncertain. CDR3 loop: CAWSRQVDEAFF. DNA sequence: TGTGCCTGGTCAAGGCAGGTAGATGAAGCTTTCTTT.